The next 2 T cell receptor beta chains were all read from a single sample in a study of CD8+CD57+ T cells in acquired aplastic anemia. For CDR3 and TCR beta VDJ profiling, genomic DNA was the template used. TCRdb redid the calling of the reads with MiXCR, one entry per CDR3 protein. The data show about 40,000 distinct CDR3 sequences, roughly 65% seen once. Sequences were obtained from sorted CD4+, CD8+, or CD8+CD57+ T cells (not recorded which) from PBMCs. These receptors were collected from a human donor in good health, serving as a control.

The chain links TRBV20-1 to TRBJ1-1; D possibly corresponds to TRBD1 (5 bases). Deletions cut 1 base from V and 8 bases from J, with 11 bases between. Germline loops: CDR1 DFQATT, CDR2 SNEGSKA (reference sequence). The CDR3 totals 12 residues. CDR3 loop: CSARGGTVEAFF. The CDR3 nucleotides are TGCAGTGCTAGAGGAGGGACCGTCGAAGCTTTCTTT.

This rearrangement joins TRBV20-1 to TRBJ2-7; maybe TRBD1 (7 bases). Per the germline V gene, CDR1 is DFQATT and CDR2 is SNEGSKA (reference sequence). The CDR3 has 14 amino acids. Trimming took off 0 bases at V and 6 bases at J, with 15 bases between the two ends. The CDR3 loop reads CSAREGGGRGEQYF. The CDR3 nucleotides read TGCAGTGCTAGAGAAGGAGGGGGCCGGGGCGAGCAGTACTTC.